This T cell receptor beta chain derives from a study of cytomegalovirus exposure and HLA in healthy donors. Study-wide background: Genotyping of 400 or so donors showed that roughly 80% belonged to the Caucasian-associated ancestry cluster. Study results and caveats: Associated with cytomegalovirus, according to the listing, were some 150 TCR beta chains.

All donors participated as healthy donors of bone marrow. It was with 60 Vbeta and 13 Jbeta primers that the PCR ran. Measured with immunoSEQ multiplex PCR; TCRdb has only the in-frame clones, and not every one. Seen here are 150,000 to 200,000 clones, 75% to 90% observed once, and the top ten hold 1%. Germline CDR1 is SGHRS and CDR2 is YFSETQ. Trimming took 4 bases from V and 3 from J; bases not matched to a gene: 7. The CDR3 spans 14 residues. A note on this clone: What it binds is unknown.

The chain is built from TRBV5-1 and TRBJ2-7; 7 nucleotides align to TRBD2. The receptor was derived from a boy between 2 and 10 years old in good health and CMV-seronegative. The sequenced sample consisted of PBMCs. Here the CDR3 DNA reads TGCGCCAGCAGCGATAGCGGGCCCCGCTACGAGCAGTACTTC. Its translation: CASSDSGPRYEQYF.